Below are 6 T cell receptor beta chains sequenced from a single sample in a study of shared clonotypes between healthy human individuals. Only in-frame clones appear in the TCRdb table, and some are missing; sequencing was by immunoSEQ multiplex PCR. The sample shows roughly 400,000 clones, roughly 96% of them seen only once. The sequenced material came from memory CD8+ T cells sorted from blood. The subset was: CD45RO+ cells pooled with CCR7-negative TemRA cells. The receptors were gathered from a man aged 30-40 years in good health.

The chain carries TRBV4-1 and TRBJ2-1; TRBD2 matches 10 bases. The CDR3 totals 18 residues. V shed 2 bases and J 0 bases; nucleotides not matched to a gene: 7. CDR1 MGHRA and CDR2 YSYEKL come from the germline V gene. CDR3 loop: CASSQQLASGSSYNEQFF. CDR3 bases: TGCGCCAGCAGCCAACAACTGGCTAGCGGGAGCTCCTACAATGAGCAGTTCTTC.

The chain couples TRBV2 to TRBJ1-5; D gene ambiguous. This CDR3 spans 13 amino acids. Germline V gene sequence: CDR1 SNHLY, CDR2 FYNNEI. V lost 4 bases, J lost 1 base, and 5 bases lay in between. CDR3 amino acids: CASSADSNQPQHF. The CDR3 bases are TGTGCCAGCAGTGCGGACAGCAATCAGCCCCAGCATTTT.

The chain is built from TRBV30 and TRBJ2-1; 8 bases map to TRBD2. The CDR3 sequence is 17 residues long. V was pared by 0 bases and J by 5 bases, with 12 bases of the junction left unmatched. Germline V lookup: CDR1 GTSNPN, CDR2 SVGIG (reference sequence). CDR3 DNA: TGTGCCTGGAGTGTTTTCTACGGTAGCGGGATTAACAATGAGCAGTTCTTC. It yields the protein CAWSVFYGSGINNEQFF.

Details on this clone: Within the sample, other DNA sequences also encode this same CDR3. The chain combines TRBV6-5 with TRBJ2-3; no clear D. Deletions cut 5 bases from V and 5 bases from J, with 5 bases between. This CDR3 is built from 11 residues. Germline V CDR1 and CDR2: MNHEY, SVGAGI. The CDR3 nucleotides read TGTGCCAGCAGTCAAGGAGATACGCAGTATTTT. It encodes CASSQGDTQYF.

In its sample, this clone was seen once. CDR3 in amino acids: CAWSGGNIQYF. The CDR3 nucleotides are TGTGCCTGGTCCGGTGGGAACATTCAGTACTTC. V and J are TRBV30 and TRBJ2-4; D remains ambiguous. Germline CDR1 is GTSNPN and CDR2 is SVGIG (reference sequence). The CDR3 sequence is 11 residues long. The V and J ends lost 5 bases and 7 bases respectively, with 9 bases between them. Full variable domain (outside the CDR3, taken from reference TRBV30 and TRBJ2-4): SQTIHQWPATLVQPVGSPLSLECTVEGTSNPNLYWYRQAAGRGLQLLFYSVGIGQISSEVPQNLSASRPQDRQFILSSKKLLLSDSGFYLCAWSGGNIQYFGAGTRLSVL.

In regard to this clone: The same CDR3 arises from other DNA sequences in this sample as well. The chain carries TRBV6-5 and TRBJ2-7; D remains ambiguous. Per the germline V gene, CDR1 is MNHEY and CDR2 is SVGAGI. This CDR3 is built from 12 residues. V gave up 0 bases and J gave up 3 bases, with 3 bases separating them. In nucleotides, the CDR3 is TGTGCCAGCAGTTACTCGAGCTACGAGCAGTACTTC. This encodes CASSYSSYEQYF.